One and the same sample provided the 31 T cell receptor beta chains below, sequenced in a study of control samples from healthy donors and cancer patients. The assay was immunoSEQ multiplex PCR, and TCRdb's table has in-frame clones only and misses some. Of roughly 200,000 clones in the sample, 85% to 95% were seen once. Sequenced sample: blood. These receptors were collected from a man aged 18 to 35 in good health.

The chain links TRBV6-5 to TRBJ1-2; TRBD1 agrees at 7 bases. This CDR3 has 13 residues. Germline lookup yields CDR1 MNHEY and CDR2 SVGAGI. Unmatched junction bases numbered 9, after V lost 6 bases and J lost 8 bases. The CDR3 DNA reads TGTGCCAGCAGGAGTACAGGGGAAGGGGGCTACACCTTC. Protein product: CASRSTGEGGYTF.

The J gene is TRBJ1-6, the V gene TRBV6-5; 7 bases align to TRBD1. There are 15 residues in the CDR3. With 7 bases clipped from V and 6 bases from J, the junction kept 9 bases outside the gene matches. Germline CDR1 is MNHEY and CDR2 is SVGAGI. The CDR3 reads CASTFRDSVNSPLHF. CDR3 DNA sequence: TGTGCCAGCACCTTCCGGGACAGCGTTAATTCACCCCTCCACTTT.

The chain has TRBV7-3 and TRBJ2-3; 11 nucleotides match TRBD1. Germline CDR1 SGHTA, CDR2 FQGTGA. CDR3 length: 15 residues. V shed 3 bases and J 5 bases; nucleotides not matched to a gene: 4. CDR3 nucleotides: TGTGCCAGCAGCTTCGGCGGGACAGGGGGAGATACGCAGTATTTT. This translates into CASSFGGTGGDTQYF. Variable domain in full (rest from reference TRBV7-3 and TRBJ2-3): GAGVSQTPSNKVTEKGKYVELRCDPISGHTALYWYRQSLGQGPEFLIYFQGTGAADDSGLPNDRFFAVRPEGSVSTLKIQRTERGDSAVYLCASSFGGTGGDTQYFGPGTRLTVL.

This rearrangement joins TRBV5-6 to TRBJ2-5; 8 positions match TRBD1. V lost 0 bases to trimming and J lost 5 bases; unmatched junction nucleotides: 6. The CDR3 runs 15 residues. Germline V CDR1 and CDR2: SGHDT, YYEEEE. CDR3: CASSLARGLRETQYF. The CDR3 coding sequence is TGTGCCAGCAGCTTGGCCAGGGGGCTCAGGGAGACCCAGTACTTC.

The chain employs TRBV2 and TRBJ2-7, with D perhaps matching TRBD1 or TRBD2 (5 bases each). This CDR3 is built from 12 residues. The ends were cut back, 6 bases at V and 7 bases at J, with 13 bases in the middle. Germline V CDR1 and CDR2: SNHLY, FYNNEI. This CDR3 reads CASRKEGKEQYF. The CDR3 coding sequence is TGTGCCAGCAGAAAAGAGGGGAAGGAGCAGTACTTC.

With regard to this clone: The limits of the CDR3 on the DNA are not certain, so only TCRdb's listed CDR3 is given. The chain uses TRBV12-1 and TRBJ2-2; TRBD1 was called by the table and not checked on the DNA. TRBV12-1 is deemed a pseudogene. With termini counted, the CDR3 has 17 amino acids. The CDR3 region is CASSFASGTGATGELFF.

The V call is TRBV5-1, the J call TRBJ2-1; D may be TRBD1 or TRBD2 (5 bases each). There are 17 residues in the CDR3. Trimming left V 0 bases short and J 8 bases short, with 21 bases between. Per the germline V gene, CDR1 is SGHRS and CDR2 is YFSETQ. This CDR3 is CASSLDPGLLRRHEQFF. CDR3 nucleotides: TGCGCCAGCAGCTTGGACCCGGGGCTTCTCCGGAGGCATGAGCAGTTCTTC. Full variable domain (outside the CDR3, taken from reference TRBV5-1 and TRBJ2-1): KAGVTQTPRYLIKTRGQQVTLSCSPISGHRSVSWYQQTPGQGLQFLFEYFSETQRNKGNFPGRFSGRQFSNSRSEMNVSTLELGDSALYLCASSLDPGLLRRHEQFFGPGTRLTVL.

The V gene is TRBV18, the J gene TRBJ2-7; tentatively, D is TRBD1 (6 bases). The CDR3 has 15 residues. Germline V gene lookup returns CDR1 KGHSH and CDR2 LQKENI. Trimming took off 2 bases at V and 4 bases at J, with 15 bases between the two ends. The CDR3 DNA reads as TGTGCCAGCTCACCAGGCGAGTGGCAGGGGTACGAGCAGTACTTC. Translated, it gives CASSPGEWQGYEQYF.

V gene TRBV2 combines with J gene TRBJ2-1; D is possibly TRBD2 (5 bases). The CDR3 has 12 amino acids. Germline lookup yields CDR1 SNHLY and CDR2 FYNNEI. V lost 4 bases and J lost 4, with 5 bases in between. The CDR3 DNA follows: TGTGCCAGCAGTGGAGGGTACAATGAGCAGTTCTTC. The encoded protein is CASSGGYNEQFF.

Here the CDR3 DNA reads TGCGCCAGCAGCTTGGCCATCGAGGGCACTGAAGCTTTCTTT. This translates into CASSLAIEGTEAFF. This chain uses TRBV5-1 with TRBJ1-1; D is unclear. This CDR3 spans 14 amino acids. Trimming took off 0 bases at V and 4 bases at J, with 10 bases between the two ends. The germline V gene has CDR1 SGHRS and CDR2 YFSETQ.

V usage is TRBV19 and J usage is TRBJ2-2, with D unclear. CDR3 length: 13 amino acids. V was trimmed by 4 bases and J by 2 bases, leaving 5 bases between them. The germline CDR1 and CDR2 sequences are LNHDA and SQIVND (reference sequence). The DNA of the CDR3 is TGTGCCAGTAGTAGTTTCAACACCGGGGAGCTGTTTTTT. The encoded protein is CASSSFNTGELFF.

The chain employs TRBV4-1 and TRBJ2-3; 9 bases agree with TRBD2. CDR3 length: 16 residues. Germline loops: CDR1 MGHRA, CDR2 YSYEKL. Germline trimming cut 1 base from V and 3 bases from J; bases unmatched to any gene: 5. The CDR3 DNA reads TGCGCCAGCAGCCAAGGGCTAGCGGGGTTAACAGATACGCAGTATTTT. It translates to CASSQGLAGLTDTQYF.

The V and J genes are TRBV7-2 and TRBJ2-5; D possibly corresponds to TRBD1 (6 bases). Trimming removed 1 base at V and 7 bases at J, with 10 bases between. Germline V lookup: CDR1 SGHTA, CDR2 FQGNSA. This CDR3 has 13 residues. CDR3 loop: CASSLETGGTQYF. CDR3 nucleotide sequence: TGTGCCAGCAGCTTAGAGACAGGCGGGACCCAGTACTTC.

The CDR3 protein is CASSDNRNQPQHF. As DNA, the CDR3 is TGTGCCAGTTCTGACAATCGCAATCAGCCCCAGCATTTT. The gene calls are TRBV12-3 or TRBV12-4 and TRBJ1-5; D not certain. CDR3 length equals 13 residues. V was clipped by 9 bases and J by 2 bases, with 11 bases between them.

This clone has a single count. The rearrangement uses TRBV7-9 and TRBJ2-1; weak D call: TRBD1 (5 bases). The CDR3 runs 14 residues. V lost 7 bases, J lost 3 bases, and 13 bases lay in between. CDR1 SEHNR and CDR2 FQNEAQ come from the germline V gene (reference sequence). This CDR3 reads CASIPTQGYNEQFF. The CDR3 region has the DNA TGTGCCAGCATCCCGACCCAGGGCTACAATGAGCAGTTCTTC.

This clone turned up a few times. This chain connects TRBV19 to TRBJ1-6, with unresolved D. With 11 bases removed from V and 4 bases from J, the gap between germline ends came to 12 bases. The CDR3 length is 13 residues. CDR1 is LNHDA and CDR2 is SQIVND in the germline V gene (reference sequence). CDR3 protein: CASQAGYNSPLHF. CDR3 in DNA: TGTGCCTCCCAAGCGGGTTATAATTCACCCCTCCACTTT.

The rearrangement links TRBV7-2 to TRBJ2-7; tentatively, D is TRBD2 (6 bases). The CDR3 runs to 14 residues. Germline loops: CDR1 SGHTA, CDR2 FQGNSA. V was clipped by 3 bases and J by 2 bases, with 11 bases between them. The CDR3 sequence: CASSFGGRTYEQYF. In DNA, the CDR3 is TGTGCCAGCAGCTTTGGGGGGAGAACCTACGAGCAGTACTTC.

The chain employs TRBV27 and TRBJ1-5; 7 bases are shared with TRBD1. Germline trimming cut 2 bases from V and 6 bases from J; bases unmatched to any gene: 1. From germline, CDR1 is MNHEY and CDR2 SMNVEV (reference sequence). This CDR3 has 13 amino acids. CDR3 sequence reads: CASSLRGPQPQHF. The CDR3 nucleotides are TGTGCCAGCAGTTTAAGGGGGCCTCAGCCCCAGCATTTT.

The V call is TRBV18, the J call TRBJ1-5, with D possibly being TRBD1 (5 bases). The CDR3 is 13 residues long. Germline CDR1 and CDR2: KGHSH and LQKENI. Trimming cost V 6 bases and J 5 bases, with 11 bases left between them. The CDR3 protein is CASSPDSDQPQHF. Here the CDR3 DNA reads TGTGCCAGCTCCCCCGACAGTGATCAGCCCCAGCATTTT.

The chain uses TRBV6-5 and TRBJ1-4, with D maybe TRBD1 (5 bases). The CDR3 covers 14 residues. Germline V CDR1 and CDR2: MNHEY, SVGAGI. V dropped 5 bases and J dropped 2 bases, with 9 bases sitting between them. The CDR3 DNA sequence: TGTGCCAGCAGTAGACAGTACACTAATGAAAAACTGTTTTTT. Its protein product is CASSRQYTNEKLFF.

The rearrangement uses TRBV28 and TRBJ1-6, with D possibly TRBD1 on 5 matching bases. V was cut by 7 bases and J by 6 bases, with 19 bases left in between. The CDR3 loop spans 16 amino acids. CDR1 MDHEN and CDR2 SYDVKM come from the germline V gene. CDR3 coding DNA: TGTGCCAGCACGACGCGTAGCGGCAGGGTTAATTCACCCCTCCACTTT. It translates to CASTTRSGRVNSPLHF.

This chain uses TRBV9 with TRBJ1-3; 7 bases agree with TRBD1. Trimming cost V 0 bases and J 3 bases; bases outside gene matches: 6. CDR3 length: 16 amino acids. Germline CDR1 and CDR2: SGDLS and YYNGEE. CDR3 region: CASSVGGGLLGNTIYF. CDR3 DNA sequence: TGTGCCAGCAGCGTAGGAGGGGGCTTGCTTGGAAACACCATATATTTT.

The chain has TRBV3-1 (or the pseudogene TRBV3-2) and TRBJ1-3; D ambiguous. Per germline, CDR1 LGHDT and CDR2 YNNKEL (reference sequence). V was pared by 1 base and J by 4 bases, with 8 bases between. The CDR3 is made up of 14 amino acids. Here the CDR3 reads CASSQATSGNTIYF. CDR3 nucleotides: TGTGCCAGCAGCCAAGCGACAAGCGGAAACACCATATATTTT.

This clone appeared a few times. The rearrangement uses TRBV5-5 and TRBJ2-3; D not resolved. Germline-derived CDR1 and CDR2 are SGHKS and YYEKEE (reference sequence). This CDR3 is 16 amino acids long. V was clipped by 0 bases and J by 0 bases, with 11 bases between them. For the CDR3, the DNA is TGTGCCAGCAGCTTGGACGCGCGATCTAGCACAGATACGCAGTATTTT. It codes for CASSLDARSSTDTQYF.

This CDR3 reads CASSWGPTNEKLFF. CDR3 in DNA: TGTGCCAGCAGCTGGGGTCCCACTAATGAAAAACTGTTTTTT. The chain has TRBV5-5 and TRBJ1-4; D not resolved. The germline CDR1 and CDR2 sequences are SGHKS and YYEKEE (reference sequence). The CDR3 consists of 14 residues. Trimming took 3 bases from V and 2 from J, leaving 8 bases between them. The whole variable domain, filled in from reference TRBV5-5 and TRBJ1-4, reads DAGVTQSPTHLIKTRGQQVTLRCSPISGHKSVSWYQQVLGQGPQFIFQYYEKEERGRGNFPDRFSARQFPNYSSELNVNALLLGDSALYLCASSWGPTNEKLFFGSGTQLSVL.

The chain employs TRBV18 and TRBJ1-5, with unresolved D. V gave up 4 bases and J gave up 4 bases, with 14 bases separating them. The CDR3 length is 15 residues. CDR1 is KGHSH and CDR2 is LQKENI in the germline V gene. This chain's CDR3 is CASSLDTLANQPQHF. For the CDR3, the DNA is TGTGCCAGCTCACTCGACACCCTTGCAAATCAGCCCCAGCATTTT. Drawing the rest from reference TRBV18 and TRBJ1-5, the complete variable domain is NAGVMQNPRHLVRRRGQEARLRCSPMKGHSHVYWYRQLPEEGLKFMVYLQKENIIDESGMPKERFSAEFPKEGPSILRIQQVVRGDSAAYFCASSLDTLANQPQHFGDGTRLSIL.

The gene calls are TRBV5-1 and TRBJ1-1; D not certain. V lost 0 bases and J lost 0, with 15 bases in between. CDR3 length: 17 residues. Germline values: CDR1 SGHRS, CDR2 YFSETQ. CDR3 protein: CASSLASLAAVNTEAFF. The CDR3 DNA follows: TGCGCCAGCAGCTTGGCAAGCTTGGCTGCGGTGAACACTGAAGCTTTCTTT.

The CDR3 coding sequence is TGTGCCACAGGGAGGGGGACCAGAGCTGGCGAGCAGTTCTTC. The encoded protein is CATGRGTRAGEQFF. The gene calls are TRBV6-5 and TRBJ2-1; a weak D match, TRBD2 (7 bases). CDR3 length equals 14 residues. Trimming pared 10 bases from V and 10 bases from J, leaving 23 bases between. CDR1 MNHEY and CDR2 SVGAGI come from the germline V gene.

This chain uses TRBV5-4 with TRBJ1-2; TRBD1 might be the D (6 bases). Trimming shortened V by 4 bases and J by 6 bases, and 16 bases separated the two germline ends. The CDR3 loop spans 14 amino acids. Germline V gene data show CDR1 as SGHNT and CDR2 as YYREEE (reference sequence). CDR3 residues: CASSPGQNRHGYTF. CDR3 DNA: TGTGCCAGCAGCCCGGGACAAAACAGACATGGCTACACCTTC.

The V gene is TRBV12-5, the J gene TRBJ2-1; D uncertain. V gave up 1 base and J gave up 9 bases, with 7 bases separating them. The CDR3 contains 12 residues. The germline V gene has CDR1 LGHNT and CDR2 FRNRAP. CDR3 coding DNA: TGTGCTAGTGGTTTGGGATTCAGTGAGCAGTTCTTC. This gives the protein CASGLGFSEQFF.

This chain joins TRBV5-4 and TRBJ1-6; no clear D gene. The CDR3 loop spans 14 amino acids. V was trimmed by 0 bases and J by 10 bases, leaving 11 bases between them. Germline CDR1 reads SGHNT; CDR2 reads YYREEE (reference sequence). CDR3 sequence: CASSLGPTQSPLHF. The CDR3, as DNA: TGTGCCAGCAGCTTGGGTCCTACCCAATCACCCCTCCACTTT.